Listed here are 27 T cell receptor beta chains from one sample, sequenced in a study of T cells in Graves' hyperthyroidism and ophthalmopathy. Amplified TCR beta CDR3 regions derived from RNA transcripts. HTBI primers drove first-round RT-PCR of the TCR CDR3. TCRdb recomputed calls from the multiplex PCR reads with MiXCR, one row per CDR3 protein. The sample holds hundreds of thousands of distinct CDR3 sequences, 20% seen once. The sample consisted of blood. Every receptor here comes from a man aged 35 to 55 with Graves' ophthalmopathy.

This sequence joins TRBV27 and TRBJ2-7, with 8 bases that match TRBD1. Unmatched junction bases numbered 10, after V lost 4 bases and J lost 5 bases. In germline, CDR1 is MNHEY, CDR2 SMNVEV (reference sequence). The CDR3 covers 15 residues. The CDR3 DNA follows: TGTGCCAGCAGTTCCAACCGGGACAGGACCCACGAGCAGTACTTC. Translating it yields CASSSNRDRTHEQYF.

This clonotype was found many times. The J gene is TRBJ1-1, the V gene TRBV30; D is unclear. Germline V gene lookup returns CDR1 GTSNPN and CDR2 SVGIG (reference sequence). V lost 2 bases, J lost 0 bases, and 7 bases lay in between. CDR3 length: 13 amino acids. The CDR3 nucleotides are TGTGCCTGGAGTAGGCAGATGAACACTGAAGCTTTCTTT. Residues: CAWSRQMNTEAFF.

In this sample, this clonotype turned up many times. The V call is TRBV11-2, the J call TRBJ2-5, with a tentative D call TRBD1 (6 bases). Germline values: CDR1 SGHAT, CDR2 FQNNGV. Deletions cut 1 base from V and 5 bases from J, with 14 bases between. The CDR3 is 15 amino acids. The CDR3 DNA reads as TGTGCCAGCAGCTTAGTTTGGGCAGGGGTGGAGACCCAGTACTTC. This translates into CASSLVWAGVETQYF.

A few counts support this clonotype. The gene calls are TRBV6-5 and TRBJ2-2; 8 nucleotides match TRBD2. CDR1 is MNHEY, CDR2 SVGAGI, per germline. The CDR3 runs to 17 residues. J gave up 5 bases and V 0 bases, and 8 bases lay outside the gene matches. The CDR3 loop reads CASSYSNLAGLTGELFF. CDR3 DNA: TGTGCCAGCAGTTACTCGAATCTAGCGGGTTTAACCGGGGAGCTGTTTTTT.

V usage is TRBV12-3 or TRBV12-4 and J usage is TRBJ2-7; TRBD2 aligns across 12 bases. V gave up 6 bases and J gave up 4 bases; unmatched junction bases: 4. The length of the CDR3 is 14 residues. The CDR3 protein is CASRFGLAGYEQYF. CDR3 bases: TGTGCCAGCAGATTCGGACTAGCGGGATACGAGCAGTACTTC.

This chain uses TRBV15 with TRBJ2-5, with D uncertain. The CDR3 consists of 15 residues. CDR1 and CDR2 (germline): LNHNV, YYDKDF (reference sequence). V was cut by 3 bases and J by 1 base, with 12 bases left in between. CDR3 region: CATSSLWGFQETQYF. The CDR3 coding sequence is TGTGCCACCAGCAGCCTATGGGGTTTCCAAGAGACCCAGTACTTC.

The sample holds many counts of this clonotype. V is TRBV5-1 and J is TRBJ2-2; the D is unclear. CDR3 length: 14 amino acids. CDR1 and CDR2 from the germline V gene are SGHRS and YFSETQ. The V gene lost 3 bases and the J gene lost 4 bases, with 10 bases spanning the gap. The CDR3 reads CASSSDILTGELFF. CDR3 sequence (DNA): TGCGCCAGCAGCTCAGACATACTCACCGGGGAGCTGTTTTTT.

This clonotype was picked up many times. The chain's CDR3 is CASSLWTGSTDTQYF. CDR3 nucleotide sequence: TGCGCCAGCAGCCTGTGGACAGGGAGCACAGATACGCAGTATTTT. V usage is TRBV5-1 and J usage is TRBJ2-3, with 8 bases matching TRBD1. The CDR3 runs 15 residues. Unmatched junction bases numbered 4, after V lost 4 bases and J lost 0 bases. The V gene's germline CDR1 is SGHRS and CDR2 YFSETQ.

The chain uses TRBV4-2 and TRBJ1-4; unclear D gene. CDR3 length equals 15 residues. The germline V and J ends were trimmed by 0 bases and 6 bases, with 11 bases remaining between them. CDR1 is LGHNA, CDR2 YNFKEQ, per germline. The CDR3 sequence: CASSQDKTVYEKLFF. CDR3 DNA sequence: TGTGCCAGCAGCCAAGATAAAACAGTTTATGAAAAACTGTTTTTT.

The rearrangement uses TRBV6-1 and TRBJ2-1; weak D call: TRBD2 (6 bases). The CDR3 loop spans 15 amino acids. Germline assignment: CDR1 MNHNS and CDR2 SASEGT. V lost 3 bases to trimming and J lost 2 bases, with 11 bases between them. The CDR3 protein is CASSEAGWPYNEQFF. DNA for the CDR3: TGTGCCAGCAGTGAGGCGGGGTGGCCCTACAATGAGCAGTTCTTC.

This clonotype was detected a few times. The V call is TRBV5-6, the J call TRBJ1-1; perhaps TRBD1 as D (6 bases). Germline V gene data show CDR1 as SGHDT and CDR2 as YYEEEE. The CDR3 covers 14 residues. Trimming shortened V by 1 base and J by 7 bases, and 14 bases separated the two germline ends. CDR3 sequence (DNA): TGTGCCAGCAGCTTGAGGGGGAGGGAACATGAAGCTTTCTTT. As protein: CASSLRGREHEAFF.

The gene calls are TRBV5-1 and TRBJ2-1; no definite D call. CDR1 is SGHRS and CDR2 is YFSETQ in the germline V gene. Trimming shortened V by 2 bases and J by 5 bases, and 11 bases separated the two germline ends. This CDR3 spans 14 amino acids. Here the CDR3 DNA reads TGCGCCAGCAGCTTTCGTTCAGCTAACAATGAGCAGTTCTTC. The encoded protein is CASSFRSANNEQFF.

This clonotype appeared a few times. The chain has TRBV4-3 and TRBJ2-3, with 7 bases identical to TRBD2. CDR3 length: 15 amino acids. Germline CDR1 and CDR2: LGHNA and YSLEER. V shed 3 bases, J shed 3 bases, and the junction held 6 bases outside the gene matches. The CDR3 spells CASSHGERDTDTQYF. Written as DNA, the CDR3 is TGCGCCAGCAGCCACGGAGAGCGGGATACAGATACGCAGTATTTT.

For this clonotype: This may be a read error: a much more frequent sequence differs by one nucleotide. The chain joins TRBV12-3 or TRBV12-4 to TRBJ2-3; 11 bases match TRBD2. The CDR3 totals 16 residues. Trimming took 3 bases from V and 4 from J; bases not matched to a gene: 6. For the CDR3, the DNA is TGTGCCAGCAGTTTCCCAACTAGCGGGGGACCAGATACGCAGTATTTT. This codes for CASSFPTSGGPDTQYF.

The gene calls are TRBV20-1 and TRBJ1-5; no clear D. The CDR3 covers 13 residues. The V end was cut by 5 bases, the J end by 0 bases, with 8 bases between. Germline V CDR1 and CDR2: DFQATT, SNEGSKA (reference sequence). The CDR3 nucleotides are TGCAGTGCTCTGTCCGATAGCAATCAGCCCCAGCATTTT. Protein: CSALSDSNQPQHF.

This clonotype was found a few times. The limits of the CDR3 on the DNA are not certain, so only TCRdb's listed CDR3 is given. The chain employs TRBV6-2 or TRBV6-3 and TRBJ2-2; the table's D call, TRBD2, has no DNA check behind it. The CDR3 sequence runs 15 residues, both termini included. Germline CDR1 MNHEY, CDR2 SVGEGT. CDR3 amino acids: CASSYFGPNTGELFF.

The genes are TRBV28 and TRBJ1-5; D is unresolved. The CDR3 has 15 residues. V lost 11 bases and J lost 2, with 19 bases in between. Germline lookup yields CDR1 MDHEN and CDR2 SYDVKM. Here the CDR3 DNA reads TGTGCCGGCCGGGCCACCCACGGTGGCAATCAGCCCCAGCATTTT. It is translated as CAGRATHGGNQPQHF.

This clonotype was seen at least ten times. The chain carries TRBV12-3 or TRBV12-4 and TRBJ2-7; 10 positions agree with TRBD2. Trimming took 1 base from V and 6 from J; bases not matched to a gene: 6. The CDR3 extends over 15 amino acids. The CDR3 DNA follows: TGTGCCAGCAGTTTAGGGAGCGGGGGGGCTGGCGAGCAGTACTTC. It yields the protein CASSLGSGGAGEQYF.

The rearrangement links TRBV20-1 to TRBJ1-1; the D gene is possibly TRBD1 (6 bases). This CDR3 is 13 amino acids long. The germline gives CDR1 DFQATT, CDR2 SNEGSKA (reference sequence). Trimming left V 4 bases short and J 3 bases short, with 12 bases between. This CDR3 is CSATIGGDTEAFF. In DNA form, the CDR3 reads TGCAGTGCTACGATAGGGGGGGACACTGAAGCTTTCTTT.

In this sample, this clonotype turned up many times. CDR3 sequence (DNA): TGTGCCAGCAAGGTAGAGGGCTACGAGCAGTACTTC. Its protein product is CASKVEGYEQYF. The chain has TRBV27 and TRBJ2-7; TRBD2 might be the D (5 bases). In germline, CDR1 is MNHEY, CDR2 SMNVEV (reference sequence). This CDR3 has 12 amino acids. The V end was cut by 7 bases, the J end by 3 bases, with 10 bases between.

The chain recombines TRBV9 with TRBJ2-2; either TRBD1 or TRBD2 may fit D (5 bases each). V was clipped by 0 bases and J by 1 base, with 7 bases between them. The germline V gene has CDR1 SGDLS and CDR2 YYNGEE. CDR3 length equals 15 residues. CDR3 residues: CASSVDGGNTGELFF. Written as DNA, the CDR3 is TGTGCCAGCAGCGTAGATGGGGGGAACACCGGGGAGCTGTTTTTT.

This clonotype was picked up many times. The chain links TRBV28 to TRBJ2-7; D is unclear. Trimming removed 3 bases from V and 3 bases from J, with 6 bases in between. The germline V gene encodes CDR1 MDHEN and CDR2 SYDVKM. The CDR3 covers 12 residues. The CDR3 DNA sequence: TGTGCCAGCAGTTTTTCCCACTACGAGCAGTACTTC. Its protein product is CASSFSHYEQYF.

This clonotype was observed at least ten times. The chain recombines TRBV10-3 with TRBJ2-1, with TRBD2 identical over 7 bases. From germline, CDR1 is ENHRY and CDR2 SYGVKD. The CDR3 spans 15 residues. J was trimmed by 5 bases and V by 6 bases; bases with no gene match: 10. For the CDR3, the DNA is TGTGCCATCAGCATCACCCGGGACTACGACAATGAGCAGTTCTTC. Translating it yields CAISITRDYDNEQFF.

Turning to this clonotype: A much larger clone sits a single nucleotide away, making a read error possible. J is TRBJ1-2 and V is TRBV10-3, with 7 bases that match TRBD1. The CDR3 is made up of 13 amino acids. Germline V gene lookup returns CDR1 ENHRY and CDR2 SYGVKD. Here the CDR3 reads CATSESTGNGYTF. The CDR3 bases are TGTGCCACCAGTGAGTCGACAGGGAATGGCTACACCTTC.

This clonotype turned up a few times. The rearrangement links TRBV5-1 to TRBJ2-5; no clear D. V was clipped by 5 bases and J by 0 bases, with 14 bases between them. This CDR3 contains 15 residues. From germline, CDR1 is SGHRS and CDR2 YFSETQ. CDR3 amino acids: CASRKLEDHQETQYF. For the CDR3, the DNA is TGCGCCAGCAGGAAGTTAGAGGACCACCAAGAGACCCAGTACTTC.

The sample holds a few counts of this clonotype. This chain connects TRBV20-1 to TRBJ2-5, with TRBD2 matching 7 bases. V shed 3 bases and J 5 bases; nucleotides not matched to a gene: 9. The CDR3 is 14 residues long. Germline CDR1 and CDR2: DFQATT and SNEGSKA (reference sequence). The CDR3 reads CSARGPDGRETQYF. The CDR3 nucleotides read TGCAGTGCTAGGGGGCCAGACGGGAGGGAGACCCAGTACTTC.

This sequence joins TRBV28 and TRBJ1-5; D gene unclear. Trimming left V 2 bases short and J 9 bases short, with 14 bases between. Germline V CDR1 and CDR2: MDHEN, SYDVKM. There are 14 residues in the CDR3. CDR3 nucleotides: TGTGCCAGCAGTTTAAGGGTCCCTCATCGGCCCCAGCATTTT. This sequence encodes CASSLRVPHRPQHF.